This entry lists 2 T cell receptor beta chains sequenced from one sample in a study of CD8 T cell repertoires and HIV-1 epitope variants. The antigens for these receptors are not known. Profiled with immunoSEQ multiplex PCR; TCRdb holds only in-frame clones, not every one. The top ten clones hold roughly 43% of a sample with a few thousand clones, approximately 71% of them seen once. Sequencing was carried out using cultured CD8+ T cells derived from PBMCs. The receptors come from a male donor with HIV.

The chain is built from TRBV6-5 and TRBJ2-2, with TRBD1 matching over 10 bases. The CDR3 is 15 amino acids. With 4 bases clipped from V and 7 bases from J, the junction kept 6 bases outside the gene matches. Germline V CDR1 and CDR2: MNHEY, SVGAGI. CDR3 residues: CASSLTGGRSGELFF. CDR3 sequence (DNA): TGTGCCAGCAGTTTGACAGGGGGCAGGAGCGGGGAGCTGTTTTTT.

The CDR3 DNA sequence: TGTGCCAGCAGTTCAGGACAGACGACGGGTAATCAGCCCCAGCATTTT. Residues: CASSSGQTTGNQPQHF. This rearrangement joins TRBV6-6 to TRBJ1-5; tentatively, D is TRBD1 (6 bases). The germline gives CDR1 MNHNY, CDR2 SVGAGI (reference sequence). This CDR3 has 16 residues. Trimming removed 4 bases from V and 4 bases from J, with 17 bases in between.